The rows below give T cell receptor beta chains drawn from one sample of a study of human T cells and chemical hapten exposure. TCRdb independently ran MiXCR on the RACE reads; one entry per CDR3 protein. The table lists under 200,000 distinct CDR3 sequences, more than 12% of them singletons. Sequenced here: whole blood, sampled in connection with sensitization to the hapten diphenylcyclopropenone (DPC). The receptors were sampled from a woman in her twenties or thirties with alopecia areata. Some clones in this sample may be carry-over from other donors' samples. Each CDR3 is given with its conserved first and last residue. The D gene is left open where the match is weak. Clone size is shown for a subset of rows, as once, few, many or a class of expanded clone.

clone_size,v_call,d_call,j_call,cdr3_aa,cdr3_nt
few,TRBV5-1,TRBD1,TRBJ2-2,CASSLSDRAYSNTGELFF,TGCGCCAGCAGCCTATCGGACAGGGCATATTCGAACACCGGGGAGCTGTTTTTT
many,TRBV28,TRBD1,TRBJ2-7,CASMGPDRANEQYF,TGTGCCAGCATGGGACCCGACAGGGCCAACGAGCAGTACTTC
-,TRBV4-3,TRBD1,TRBJ1-6,CASSQDRQGVVGLHF,TGCGCCAGCAGCCAAGACCGCCAGGGGGTGGTGGGGTTGCACTTT
few,TRBV7-2,TRBD1,TRBJ2-3,CASSLRQGATDTQYF,TGTGCCAGCAGCTTAAGGCAGGGGGCCACAGATACGCAGTATTTT
few,TRBV29-1,-,TRBJ2-1,CSVVTGNEQFF,TGCAGCGTTGTAACCGGGAATGAGCAGTTCTTC
many,TRBV3-1,-,TRBJ1-4,CASSHGPGEKLFF,TGTGCCAGCAGCCATGGGCCCGGTGAAAAACTGTTTTTT
many,TRBV12-3/TRBV12-4,TRBD2,TRBJ2-5,CASSSGLAGPETQYF,TGTGCCAGCAGTTCGGGACTAGCGGGACCAGAGACCCAGTACTTC
-,TRBV7-2,-,TRBJ1-4,CASSRTGLNEKLFF,TGTGCCAGCAGTCGCACGGGACTTAATGAAAAACTGTTTTTT
-,TRBV30,TRBD1,TRBJ2-2,CAWSKGGADTGELFF,TGTGCCTGGAGTAAAGGGGGCGCCGACACCGGGGAGCTGTTTTTT
many,TRBV7-9,-,TRBJ2-1,CASSSGGISSYNEQFF,TGTGCCAGCAGCTCCGGTGGGATAAGCTCCTACAATGAGCAGTTCTTC
few,TRBV12-3/TRBV12-4,-,TRBJ1-5,CASSKGGPRQPQHF,TGTGCCAGCAGCAAGGGGGGGCCTAGGCAGCCCCAGCATTTT
-,TRBV10-3,-,TRBJ2-5,CAIRKGQGGETQYF,TGTGCCATCAGGAAGGGGCAGGGAGGTGAGACCCAGTACTTC
-,TRBV28,-,TRBJ1-1,CASKWAAGVTEAFF,TGTGCCAGCAAATGGGCGGCAGGGGTCACTGAAGCTTTCTTT
-,TRBV29-1,-,TRBJ1-4,CSVEDSAGGEKLFF,TGCAGCGTTGAAGATTCCGCGGGAGGGGAAAAACTGTTTTTT
-,TRBV28,-,TRBJ1-2,CASTVGGASPNYGYTF,TGTGCCAGCACAGTTGGGGGAGCGAGTCCTAACTATGGCTACACCTTC
few,TRBV5-1,-,TRBJ2-5,CASSFQGQEETQYF,TGCGCCAGCAGCTTTCAGGGGCAGGAAGAGACCCAGTACTTC
-,TRBV12-3/TRBV12-4,-,TRBJ2-1,CASTTLGGRTLDEQFF,TGTGCCAGCACCACCCTTGGGGGGAGGACCCTCGATGAGCAGTTCTTC
many,TRBV4-2,TRBD2,TRBJ2-1,CASSQAGRGGAFNEQFF,TGTGCCAGCAGCCAAGCCGGACGCGGGGGGGCTTTTAATGAGCAGTTCTTC
-,TRBV5-1,TRBD1,TRBJ1-5,CASSLTGGDNQPQHF,TGCGCCAGCAGCTTGACAGGGGGCGACAATCAGCCCCAGCATTTT